Sequencing of this TCR beta chain was carried out in a study of cytomegalovirus exposure and HLA in healthy donors. Study-wide findings and caveats: Associated with HLA alleles at 0.05 false discovery rate in a later analysis were 15,000 to 20,000 TCR beta sequences. Investigators reported over 150 TCR beta chains as tied to cytomegalovirus. When the data were analyzed later, several of the most significant clusters appeared to be linked to common viral pathogens.

Points on this clone: Its antigen is unknown.

The primer mix had 60 Vbeta and 13 Jbeta primers. In the study's own analysis: It was a later analysis that counted approximately 81 million unique TCR beta chains, of which some 12 million were shared. TCRdb's copy holds only in-frame clones and misses some; the assay was immunoSEQ multiplex PCR. V, J and clone size reflect that table, while D and trimming were determined from the DNA. The table shows 95,000 to 110,000 clones, with 70% to 85% occurring only once. V trimming: 5 bases; J trimming: 6 bases; junction bases outside the gene matches: 6. There are 15 residues in the CDR3. The germline gives CDR1 LNHNV, CDR2 YYDKDF (reference sequence).

This clonotype was sampled from a male donor in good health and CMV-seronegative. This chain uses TRBV15 with TRBJ2-1; 11 bases align to TRBD2. Sequencing was performed on PBMCs. The CDR3 spells CATSVSGTSGNEQFF. The CDR3 DNA sequence: TGTGCCACCAGCGTATCCGGGACTAGCGGCAATGAGCAGTTCTTC.